This T cell receptor beta chain came from a study of early T cells in non-severe SARS-CoV-2 infection. Each cDNA molecule carried a unique molecular identifier. TCRdb called the 5' RACE reads again in MiXCR, with one record for every CDR3 protein. The table has just under 45,000 distinct CDR3 sequences, roughly 11% seen once; the top ten hold more than 9.5%. V lost 5 bases, J lost 5 bases, and 7 bases stayed unmatched. Germline V gene sequence: CDR1 SEHNR, CDR2 FQNEAQ (reference sequence). The CDR3 totals 15 residues. The gene calls are TRBV7-9 and TRBJ2-1; TRBD2 aligns across 9 bases. This clonotype was sampled from an adult who was a healthcare worker with PCR-confirmed SARS-CoV-2 infection or an uninfected control (not recorded which). Sample: whole blood. The CDR3 DNA is TGTGCCAGCAGCAGCGCCGGGACTAGCAACAATGAGCAGTTCTTC. Protein sequence: CASSSAGTSNNEQFF.